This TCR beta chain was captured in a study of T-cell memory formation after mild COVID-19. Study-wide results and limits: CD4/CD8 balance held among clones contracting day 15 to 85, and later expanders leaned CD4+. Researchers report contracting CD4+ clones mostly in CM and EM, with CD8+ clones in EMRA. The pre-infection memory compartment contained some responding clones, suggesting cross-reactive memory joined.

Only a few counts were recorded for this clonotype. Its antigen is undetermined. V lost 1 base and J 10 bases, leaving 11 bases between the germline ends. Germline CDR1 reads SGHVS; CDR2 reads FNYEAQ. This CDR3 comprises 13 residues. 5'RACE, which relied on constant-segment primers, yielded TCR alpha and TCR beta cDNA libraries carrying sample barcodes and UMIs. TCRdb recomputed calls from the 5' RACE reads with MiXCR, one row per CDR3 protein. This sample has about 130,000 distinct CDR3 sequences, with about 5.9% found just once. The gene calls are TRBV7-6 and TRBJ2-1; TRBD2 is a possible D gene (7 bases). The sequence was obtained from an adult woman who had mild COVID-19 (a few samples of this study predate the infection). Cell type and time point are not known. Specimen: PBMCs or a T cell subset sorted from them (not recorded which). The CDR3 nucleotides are TGTGCCAGCAGCTTAGTGGGAGGGGGAGAGCAGTTCTTC. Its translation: CASSLVGGGEQFF.